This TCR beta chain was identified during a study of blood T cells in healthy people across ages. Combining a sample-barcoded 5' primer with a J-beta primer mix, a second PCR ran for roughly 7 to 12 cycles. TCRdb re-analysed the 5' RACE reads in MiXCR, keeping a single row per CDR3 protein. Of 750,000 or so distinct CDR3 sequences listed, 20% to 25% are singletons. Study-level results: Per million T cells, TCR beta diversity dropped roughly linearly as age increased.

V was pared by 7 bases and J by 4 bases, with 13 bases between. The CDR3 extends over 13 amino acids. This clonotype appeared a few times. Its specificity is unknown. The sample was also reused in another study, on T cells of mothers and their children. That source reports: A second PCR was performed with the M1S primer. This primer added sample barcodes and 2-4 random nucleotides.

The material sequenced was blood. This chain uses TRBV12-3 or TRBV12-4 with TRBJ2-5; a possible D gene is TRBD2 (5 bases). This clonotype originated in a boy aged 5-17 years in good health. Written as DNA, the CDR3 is TGTGCCAGCAATGAGGGCCCTCGAGAGACCCAGTACTTC. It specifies CASNEGPRETQYF.